Sequencing of this T cell receptor beta chain was carried out in a study of blood T cells in healthy people across ages. In the study overall: In model experiments, template switching was able to capture about one barcoded beta molecule for every two T cells that were present.

A second PCR, run for roughly 6 to 11 cycles, used a sample-barcoded 5' primer plus a J-beta primer mix. Each CDR3 protein is one row after TCRdb ran MiXCR on the 5' RACE reads. The sample carries approximately 940,000 distinct CDR3 sequences, about 48% recorded once. Every donor provided around 9.5 milliliters of peripheral blood. Each sample used at least 6.5 million PBMCs. The V gene's germline CDR1 is LGHNA and CDR2 YSLEER. V was trimmed by 0 bases and J by 4 bases, leaving 13 bases between them. The CDR3 sequence is 17 residues long. This TCR derives from a man aged 25-40 years in good health. Sequenced material: blood. J is TRBJ1-6 and V is TRBV4-3; D might be TRBD1 (6 bases). DNA for the CDR3: TGCGCCAGCAGCCAAGACAGCAGGGGCCAGTATAATTCACCCCTCCACTTT. It codes for CASSQDSRGQYNSPLHF.